The entry below gives a single T cell receptor beta chain sequence along with its context. Its cognate antigen is unknown. In germline, CDR1 is MNHNS, CDR2 SASEGT. The CDR3 sequence is 11 residues long. Trimming took off 3 bases at V and 7 bases at J, with 4 bases between the two ends. The sample belongs to a study of T cells in Graves' hyperthyroidism and ophthalmopathy. Study outcomes and limitations: Most thyroid-expanded clonotypes above 0.001 were also found in blood. Through a model of 13 V-J features, ophthalmopathy was separated from stable hyperthyroidism.

RNA transcripts served as the template for amplifying TCR beta CDR3 regions. A set of HTBI primers served as the primers for a first-round RT-PCR of the TCR CDR3. In TCRdb, the multiplex PCR reads were re-called with MiXCR into one record per CDR3 protein. Of 600,000 to 700,000 distinct CDR3 sequences in the sample, approximately 15% were seen once. Lactation, pregnancy, other autoimmune disease or uncontrolled infection excluded patients. The chain carries TRBV6-1 and TRBJ2-1; D gene ambiguous. The TCR originated in a woman in her thirties or forties with Graves' ophthalmopathy. Sequencing was carried out using blood. The CDR3 sequence is CASSDQNEQFF. CDR3 DNA: TGTGCCAGCAGTGACCAGAATGAGCAGTTCTTC.